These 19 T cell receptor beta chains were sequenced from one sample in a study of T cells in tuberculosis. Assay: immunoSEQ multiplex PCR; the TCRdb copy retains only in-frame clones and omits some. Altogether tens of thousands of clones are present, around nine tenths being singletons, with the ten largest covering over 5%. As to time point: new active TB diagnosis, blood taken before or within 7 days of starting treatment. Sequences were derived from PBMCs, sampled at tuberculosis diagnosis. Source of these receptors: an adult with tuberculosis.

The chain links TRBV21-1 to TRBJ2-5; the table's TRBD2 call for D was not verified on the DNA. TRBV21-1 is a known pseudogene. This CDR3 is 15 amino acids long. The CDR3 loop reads CASSKRGRAEETQYF. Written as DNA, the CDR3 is TGTGCCAGCAGCAAAAGAGGGCGGGCAGAAGAGACCCAGTACTTC.

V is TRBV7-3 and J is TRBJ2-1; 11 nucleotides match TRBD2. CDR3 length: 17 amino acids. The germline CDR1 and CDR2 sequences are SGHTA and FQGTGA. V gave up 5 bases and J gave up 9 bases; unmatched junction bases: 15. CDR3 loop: CASSRYGTSGRGAEQFF. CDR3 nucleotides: TGTGCCAGCAGCCGTTATGGGACTAGCGGCAGGGGGGCTGAGCAGTTCTTC.

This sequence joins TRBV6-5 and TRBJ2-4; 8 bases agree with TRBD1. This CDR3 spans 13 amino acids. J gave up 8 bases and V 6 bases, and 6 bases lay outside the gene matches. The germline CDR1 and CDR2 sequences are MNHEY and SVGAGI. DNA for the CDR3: TGTGCCAGCAGCCTTGGACAGGGAGACATTCAGTACTTC. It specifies CASSLGQGDIQYF.

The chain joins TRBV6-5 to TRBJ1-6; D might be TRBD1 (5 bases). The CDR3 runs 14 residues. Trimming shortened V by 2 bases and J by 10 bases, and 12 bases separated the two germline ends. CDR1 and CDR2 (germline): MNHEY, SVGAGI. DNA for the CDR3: TGTGCCAGCAGTTACGCGGGGAGGGGCTCACCCCTCCACTTT. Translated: CASSYAGRGSPLHF.

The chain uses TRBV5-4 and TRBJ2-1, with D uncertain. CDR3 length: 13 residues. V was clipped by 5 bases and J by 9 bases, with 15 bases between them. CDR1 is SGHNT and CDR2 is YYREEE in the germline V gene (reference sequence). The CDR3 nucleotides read TGTGCCAGCAGGCTGAATCTAGACGGTGAGCAGTTCTTC. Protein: CASRLNLDGEQFF. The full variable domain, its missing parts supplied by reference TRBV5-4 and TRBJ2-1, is ETGVTQSPTHLIKTRGQQVTLRCSSQSGHNTVSWYQQALGQGPQFIFQYYREEENGRGNFPPRFSGLQFPNYSSELNVNALELDDSALYLCASRLNLDGEQFFGPGTRLTVL.

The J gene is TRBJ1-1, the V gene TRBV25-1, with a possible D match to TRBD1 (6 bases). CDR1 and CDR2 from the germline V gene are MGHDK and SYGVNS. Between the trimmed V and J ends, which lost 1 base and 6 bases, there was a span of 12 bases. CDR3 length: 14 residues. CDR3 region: CASSESGWTAEAFF. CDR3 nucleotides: TGTGCCAGCAGTGAATCAGGGTGGACAGCTGAAGCTTTCTTT.

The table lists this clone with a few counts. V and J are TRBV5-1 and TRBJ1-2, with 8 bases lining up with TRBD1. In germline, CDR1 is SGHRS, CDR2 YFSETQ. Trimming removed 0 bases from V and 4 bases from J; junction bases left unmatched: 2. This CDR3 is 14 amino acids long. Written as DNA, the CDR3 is TGCGCCAGCAGCTTGGGACAGGGGCGCTATGGCTACACCTTC. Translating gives CASSLGQGRYGYTF.

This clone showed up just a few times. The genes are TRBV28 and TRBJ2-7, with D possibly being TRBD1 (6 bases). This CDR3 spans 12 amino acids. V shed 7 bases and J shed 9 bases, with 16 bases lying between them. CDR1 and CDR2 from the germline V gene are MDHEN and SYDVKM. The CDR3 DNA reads TGTGCCAGCACCTGGGGACAACAAGTGCAGTACTTC. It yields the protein CASTWGQQVQYF.

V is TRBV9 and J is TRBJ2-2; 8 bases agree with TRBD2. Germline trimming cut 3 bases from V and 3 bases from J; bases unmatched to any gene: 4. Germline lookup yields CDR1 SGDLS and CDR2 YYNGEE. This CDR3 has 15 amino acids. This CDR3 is CASSGSGGYTGELFF. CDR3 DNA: TGTGCCAGCAGCGGAAGCGGGGGTTACACCGGGGAGCTGTTTTTT.

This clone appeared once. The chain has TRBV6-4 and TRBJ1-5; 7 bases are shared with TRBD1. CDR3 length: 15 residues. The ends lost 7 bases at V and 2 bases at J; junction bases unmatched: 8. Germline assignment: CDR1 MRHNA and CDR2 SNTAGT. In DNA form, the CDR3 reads TGTGCCAGCACTCGACAGGGTAGGGGCAATCAGCCCCAGCATTTT. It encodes CASTRQGRGNQPQHF.

CDR3 sequence: CASSPLRGGEQYF. The CDR3 DNA reads TGTGCCAGCAGCCCATTGAGGGGGGGCGAGCAGTACTTC. The chain carries TRBV7-2 and TRBJ2-7, with D possibly matching TRBD2 (7 bases). Germline CDR1 reads SGHTA; CDR2 reads FQGNSA. Trimming removed 5 bases at V and 6 bases at J, with 14 bases between. This CDR3 comprises 13 residues.

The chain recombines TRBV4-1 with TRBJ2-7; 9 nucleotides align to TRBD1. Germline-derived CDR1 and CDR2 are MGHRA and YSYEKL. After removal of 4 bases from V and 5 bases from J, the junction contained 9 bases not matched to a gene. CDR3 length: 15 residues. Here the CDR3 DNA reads TGCGCCAGCAGCCGCCACGTACAGGGGGCTCACGAGCAGTACTTC. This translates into CASSRHVQGAHEQYF.

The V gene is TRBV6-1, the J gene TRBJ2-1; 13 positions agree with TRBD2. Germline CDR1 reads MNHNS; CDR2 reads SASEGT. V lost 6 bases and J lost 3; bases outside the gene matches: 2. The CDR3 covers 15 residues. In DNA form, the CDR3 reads TGTGCCAGCAGACGACTAGCGGGAGGCTACAATGAGCAGTTCTTC. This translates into CASRRLAGGYNEQFF.

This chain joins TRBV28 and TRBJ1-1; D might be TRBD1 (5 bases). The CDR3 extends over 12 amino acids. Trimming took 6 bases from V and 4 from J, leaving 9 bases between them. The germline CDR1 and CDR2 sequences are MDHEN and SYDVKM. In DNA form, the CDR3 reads TGTGCCAGCAGGGGGGGGAGCACTGAAGCTTTCTTT. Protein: CASRGGSTEAFF.

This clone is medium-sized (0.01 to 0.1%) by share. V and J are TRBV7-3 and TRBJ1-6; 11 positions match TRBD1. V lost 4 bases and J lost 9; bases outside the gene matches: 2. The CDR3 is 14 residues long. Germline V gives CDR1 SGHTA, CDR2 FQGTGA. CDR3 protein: CASSSGTGGSPLHF. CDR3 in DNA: TGTGCCAGCAGCTCCGGGACAGGGGGTTCACCCCTCCACTTT.

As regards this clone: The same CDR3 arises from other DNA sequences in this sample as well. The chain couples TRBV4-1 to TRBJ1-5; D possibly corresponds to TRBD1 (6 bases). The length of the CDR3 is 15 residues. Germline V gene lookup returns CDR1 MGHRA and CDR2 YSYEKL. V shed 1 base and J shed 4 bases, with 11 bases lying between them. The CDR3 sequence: CASSQVTGSNQPQHF. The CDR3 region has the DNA TGCGCCAGCAGCCAAGTTACAGGGAGTAATCAGCCCCAGCATTTT.

Written as DNA, the CDR3 is TGCGCCAGCAGCTTGGGGGACAGGGGATATGAAAAACTGTTTTTT. Translating gives CASSLGDRGYEKLFF. The V and J genes are TRBV5-1 and TRBJ1-4, with 10 bases identical to TRBD1. The CDR3 has 15 residues. Germline assignment: CDR1 SGHRS and CDR2 YFSETQ. V shed 0 bases and J 6 bases; nucleotides not matched to a gene: 2.

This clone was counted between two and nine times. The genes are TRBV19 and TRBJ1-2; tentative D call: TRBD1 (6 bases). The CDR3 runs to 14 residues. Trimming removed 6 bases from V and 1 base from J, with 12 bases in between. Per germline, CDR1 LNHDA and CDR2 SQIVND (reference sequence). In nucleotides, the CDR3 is TGTGCCAGTAGGATCCTGGACAGTAACTATGGCTACACCTTC. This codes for CASRILDSNYGYTF.

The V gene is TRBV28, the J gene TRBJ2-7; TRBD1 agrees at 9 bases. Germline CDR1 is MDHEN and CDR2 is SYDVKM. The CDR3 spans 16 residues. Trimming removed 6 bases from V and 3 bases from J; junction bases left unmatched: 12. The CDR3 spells CASRDRGDYEGYEQYF. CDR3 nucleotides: TGTGCCAGCAGGGACAGGGGAGACTACGAGGGCTACGAGCAGTACTTC.